This TCR beta chain was captured in a study of shared clonotypes between healthy human individuals. Study background: For every donor, three CD4 naive, three CD4 memory, two CD8 naive and one CD8 memory plates were used. Study-wide results and limits: The four-donor shared clonotypes exceeded non-shared clonotypes in generation probability, with non-shared ones scoring lower. What naive subsets generally showed was a larger estimated richness than memory subsets showed.

In the CD4+ fraction, cells were divided into CD45RA+ naive and CD45RA-negative memory subsets. Assay used: immunoSEQ multiplex PCR; TCRdb lists only in-frame clones, some missing. The sample records roughly 2.2 million clones, 85% to 95% being singletons. There are a few counts of this clone. Antigen unknown. The germline V and J ends were trimmed by 3 bases and 0 bases, with 9 bases remaining between them. The CDR3 length is 14 residues. Per the germline V gene, CDR1 is SGDLS and CDR2 is YYNGEE. The sequencing input was naive CD4+ T cells from PBMCs. As to subset: CD45RA+ positively selected. This clonotype was obtained from a man aged 18 to 29 in good health. Some clones in this sample may be carry-over from other donors' samples. The chain couples TRBV9 to TRBJ1-2; tentative D call: TRBD1 (6 bases). CDR3 loop: CASSADRANYGYTF. The CDR3, as DNA: TGTGCCAGCAGCGCGGACAGAGCTAACTATGGCTACACCTTC.